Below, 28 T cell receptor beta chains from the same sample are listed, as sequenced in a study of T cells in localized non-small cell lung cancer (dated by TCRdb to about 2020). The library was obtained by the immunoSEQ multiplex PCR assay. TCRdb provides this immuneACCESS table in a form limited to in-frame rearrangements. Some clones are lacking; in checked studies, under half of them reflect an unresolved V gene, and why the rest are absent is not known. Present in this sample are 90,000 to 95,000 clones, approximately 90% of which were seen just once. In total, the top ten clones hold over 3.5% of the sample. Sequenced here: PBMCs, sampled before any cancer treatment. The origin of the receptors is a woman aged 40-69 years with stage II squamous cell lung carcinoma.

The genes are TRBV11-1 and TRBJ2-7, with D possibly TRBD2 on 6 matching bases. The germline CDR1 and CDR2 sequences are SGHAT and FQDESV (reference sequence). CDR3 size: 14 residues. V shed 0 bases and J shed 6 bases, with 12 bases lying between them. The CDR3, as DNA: TGTGCCAGCAGCTTAGCTGCGGGGTCGTTCGAGCAGTACTTC. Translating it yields CASSLAAGSFEQYF.

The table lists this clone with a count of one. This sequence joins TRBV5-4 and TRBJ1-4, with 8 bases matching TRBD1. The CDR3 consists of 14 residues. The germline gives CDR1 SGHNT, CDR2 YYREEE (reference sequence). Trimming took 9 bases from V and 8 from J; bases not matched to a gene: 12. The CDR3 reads CATAPGQVSEKLFF. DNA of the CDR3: TGTGCCACCGCCCCGGGACAGGTTTCGGAAAAACTGTTTTTT.

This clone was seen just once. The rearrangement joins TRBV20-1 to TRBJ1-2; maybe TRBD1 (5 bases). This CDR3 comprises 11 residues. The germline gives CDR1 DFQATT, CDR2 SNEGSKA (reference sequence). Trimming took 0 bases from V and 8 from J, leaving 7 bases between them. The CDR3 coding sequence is TGCAGTGCTAGAGAGGGGGGAGGCTACACCTTC. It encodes CSAREGGGYTF.

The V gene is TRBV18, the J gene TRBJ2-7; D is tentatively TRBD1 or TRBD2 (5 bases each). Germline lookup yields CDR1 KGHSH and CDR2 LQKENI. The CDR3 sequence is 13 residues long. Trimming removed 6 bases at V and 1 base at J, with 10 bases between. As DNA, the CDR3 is TGTGCCAGCTCCGGGACGCCGTCCTACGAGCAGTACTTC. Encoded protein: CASSGTPSYEQYF.

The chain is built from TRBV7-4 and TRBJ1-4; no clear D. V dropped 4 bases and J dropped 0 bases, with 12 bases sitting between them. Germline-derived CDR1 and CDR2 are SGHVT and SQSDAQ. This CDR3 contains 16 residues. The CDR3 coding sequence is TGTGCCAGCAGCTCCTCGCGGGATGCAACTAATGAAAAACTGTTTTTT. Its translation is CASSSSRDATNEKLFF. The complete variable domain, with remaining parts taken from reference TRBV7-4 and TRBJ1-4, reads GAGVSQSPRYKVAKRGRDVALRCDSISGHVTLYWYRQTLGQGSEVLTYSQSDAQRDKSGRPSGRFSAERPERSVSTLKIQRTEQGDSAVYLCASSSSRDATNEKLFFGSGTQLSVL.

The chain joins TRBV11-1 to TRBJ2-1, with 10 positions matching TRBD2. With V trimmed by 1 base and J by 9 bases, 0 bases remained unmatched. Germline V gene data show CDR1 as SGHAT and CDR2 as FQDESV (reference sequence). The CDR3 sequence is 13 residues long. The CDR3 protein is CASSLGLAGEQFF. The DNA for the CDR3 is TGTGCCAGCAGCTTAGGACTAGCGGGTGAGCAGTTCTTC.

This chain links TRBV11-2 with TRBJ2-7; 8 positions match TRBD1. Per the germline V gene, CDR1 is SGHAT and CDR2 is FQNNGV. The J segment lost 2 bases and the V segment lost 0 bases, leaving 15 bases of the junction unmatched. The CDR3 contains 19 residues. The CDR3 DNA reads TGTGCCAGCAGCTTAGATGTTCGGCCCGGGACAGGCTGGGCCTACGAGCAGTACTTC. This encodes CASSLDVRPGTGWAYEQYF.

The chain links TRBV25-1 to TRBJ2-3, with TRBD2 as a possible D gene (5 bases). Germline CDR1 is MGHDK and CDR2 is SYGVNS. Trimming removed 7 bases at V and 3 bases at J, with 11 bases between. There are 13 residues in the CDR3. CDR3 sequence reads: CASKKTGTDTQYF. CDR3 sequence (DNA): TGTGCCAGCAAGAAAACGGGGACAGATACGCAGTATTTT.

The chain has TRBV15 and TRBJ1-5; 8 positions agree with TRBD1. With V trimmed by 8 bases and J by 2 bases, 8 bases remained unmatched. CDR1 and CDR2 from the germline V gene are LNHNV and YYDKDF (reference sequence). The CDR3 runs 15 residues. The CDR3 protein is CATRPGQGGNQPQHF. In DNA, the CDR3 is TGTGCCACCCGCCCAGGACAGGGTGGCAATCAGCCCCAGCATTTT. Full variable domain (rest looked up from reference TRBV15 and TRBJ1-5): DAMVIQNPRYQVTQFGKPVTLSCSQTLNHNVMYWYQQKSSQAPKLLFHYYDKDFNNEADTPDNFQSRRPNTSFCFLDIRSPGLGDTAMYLCATRPGQGGNQPQHFGDGTRLSIL.

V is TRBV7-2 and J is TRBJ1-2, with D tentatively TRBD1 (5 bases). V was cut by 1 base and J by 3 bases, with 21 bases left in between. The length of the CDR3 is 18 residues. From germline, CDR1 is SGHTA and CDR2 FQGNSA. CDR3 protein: CASSLDRLARRADYGYTF. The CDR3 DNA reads TGTGCCAGCAGCTTAGATCGGTTGGCGCGCAGGGCTGACTATGGCTACACCTTC. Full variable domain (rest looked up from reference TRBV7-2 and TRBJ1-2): GAGVSQSPSNKVTEKGKDVELRCDPISGHTALYWYRQSLGQGLEFLIYFQGNSAPDKSGLPSDRFSAERTGGSVSTLTIQRTQQEDSAVYLCASSLDRLARRADYGYTFGSGTRLTVV.

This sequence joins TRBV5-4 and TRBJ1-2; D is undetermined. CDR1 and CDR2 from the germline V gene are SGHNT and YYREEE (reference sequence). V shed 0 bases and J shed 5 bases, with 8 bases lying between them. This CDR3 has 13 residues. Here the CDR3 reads CASSLAFRYGYTF. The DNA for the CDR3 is TGTGCCAGCAGCTTGGCCTTCCGGTATGGCTACACCTTC.

CDR3 bases: TGCGCCAGCAGCTTAACAGGGGGGCAGAACACTGAAGCTTTCTTT. It translates to CASSLTGGQNTEAFF. The V gene is TRBV5-1, the J gene TRBJ1-1; 8 nucleotides line up with TRBD1. Germline-derived CDR1 and CDR2 are SGHRS and YFSETQ. V shed 2 bases, J shed 1 base, and the junction held 4 bases outside the gene matches. CDR3 length: 15 residues.

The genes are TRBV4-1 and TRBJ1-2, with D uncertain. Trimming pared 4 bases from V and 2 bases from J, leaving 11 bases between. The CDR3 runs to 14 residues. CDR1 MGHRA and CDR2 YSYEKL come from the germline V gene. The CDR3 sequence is CASSRVEINYGYTF. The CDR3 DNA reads TGCGCCAGCAGCCGAGTAGAGATAAACTATGGCTACACCTTC.

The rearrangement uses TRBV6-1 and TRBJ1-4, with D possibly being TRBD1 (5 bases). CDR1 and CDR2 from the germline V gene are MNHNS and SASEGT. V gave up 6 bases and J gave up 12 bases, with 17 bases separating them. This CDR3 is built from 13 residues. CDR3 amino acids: CASSNLMGGELFF. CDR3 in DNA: TGTGCCAGCAGCAACCTTATGGGAGGGGAACTGTTTTTT.

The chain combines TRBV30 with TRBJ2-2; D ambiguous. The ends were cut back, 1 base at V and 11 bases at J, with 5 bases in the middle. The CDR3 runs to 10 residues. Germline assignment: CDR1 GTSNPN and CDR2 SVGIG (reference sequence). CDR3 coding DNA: TGTGCCTGGAGTGCTAGAGAGCTGTTTTTT. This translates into CAWSARELFF. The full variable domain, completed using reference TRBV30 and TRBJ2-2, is SQTIHQWPATLVQPVGSPLSLECTVEGTSNPNLYWYRQAAGRGLQLLFYSVGIGQISSEVPQNLSASRPQDRQFILSSKKLLLSDSGFYLCAWSARELFFGEGSRLTVL.

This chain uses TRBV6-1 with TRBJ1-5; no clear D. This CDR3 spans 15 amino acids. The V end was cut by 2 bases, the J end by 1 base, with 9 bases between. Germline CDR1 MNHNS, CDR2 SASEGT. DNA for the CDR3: TGTGCCAGCAGTGAACTTACGGCGAGCAATCAGCCCCAGCATTTT. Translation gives CASSELTASNQPQHF.

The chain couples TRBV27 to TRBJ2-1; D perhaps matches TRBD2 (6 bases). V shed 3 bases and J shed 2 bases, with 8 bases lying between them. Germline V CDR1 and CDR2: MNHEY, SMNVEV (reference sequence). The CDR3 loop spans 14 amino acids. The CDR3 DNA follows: TGTGCCAGCAGTTTTCTAGCGACCTACAATGAGCAGTTCTTC. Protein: CASSFLATYNEQFF.

This CDR3 is CASSTSQTDFGGYTF. The CDR3 nucleotides read TGTGCCAGCAGCACATCACAAACAGATTTCGGTGGCTACACCTTC. The V and J genes are TRBV7-9 and TRBJ1-2; D unclear. The CDR3 extends over 15 amino acids. The germline CDR1 and CDR2 sequences are SEHNR and FQNEAQ (reference sequence). The V gene lost 5 bases and the J gene lost 7 bases, with 20 bases spanning the gap.

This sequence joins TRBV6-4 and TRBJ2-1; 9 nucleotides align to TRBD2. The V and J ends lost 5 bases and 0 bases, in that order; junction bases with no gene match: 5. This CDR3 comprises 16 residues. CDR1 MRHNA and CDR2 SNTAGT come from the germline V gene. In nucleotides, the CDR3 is TGTGCCAGCAGTTCTTATAGCGGGAGCTCCTACAATGAGCAGTTCTTC. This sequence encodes CASSSYSGSSYNEQFF.

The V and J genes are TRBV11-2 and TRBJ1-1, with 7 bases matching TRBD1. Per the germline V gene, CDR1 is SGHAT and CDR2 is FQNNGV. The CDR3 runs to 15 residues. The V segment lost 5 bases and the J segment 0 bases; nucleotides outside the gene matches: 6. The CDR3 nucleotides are TGTGCCAGCAGCCCTAAGGGGGCTATGAACACTGAAGCTTTCTTT. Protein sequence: CASSPKGAMNTEAFF.

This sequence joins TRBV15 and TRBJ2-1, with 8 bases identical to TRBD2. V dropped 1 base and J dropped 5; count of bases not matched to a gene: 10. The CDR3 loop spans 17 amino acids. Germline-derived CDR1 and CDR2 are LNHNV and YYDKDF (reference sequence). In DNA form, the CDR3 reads TGTGCCACCAGCAGAGCCCTAGCGGGTACCCTCGACAATGAGCAGTTCTTC. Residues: CATSRALAGTLDNEQFF.

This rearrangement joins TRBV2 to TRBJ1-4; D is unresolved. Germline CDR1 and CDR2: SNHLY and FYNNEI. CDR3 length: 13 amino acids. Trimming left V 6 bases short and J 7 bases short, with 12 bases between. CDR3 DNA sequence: TGTGCCAGCAGGTTGGGGTTAGGTGAAAAACTGTTTTTT. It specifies CASRLGLGEKLFF.

The CDR3 is CASSLYDKTTEAFF. The CDR3 region has the DNA TGTGCCAGCAGCTTGTATGATAAGACCACTGAAGCTTTCTTT. The chain employs TRBV5-5 and TRBJ1-1; D ambiguous. The CDR3 loop spans 14 amino acids. CDR1 is SGHKS and CDR2 is YYEKEE in the germline V gene (reference sequence). Trimming left V 1 base short and J 4 bases short, with 11 bases between.

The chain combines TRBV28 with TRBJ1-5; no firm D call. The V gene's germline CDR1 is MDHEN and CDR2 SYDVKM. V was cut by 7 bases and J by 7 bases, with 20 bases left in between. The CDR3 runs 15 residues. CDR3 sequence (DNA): TGTGCCAGCACGAGGATACTCGGCGGATTACAGCCCCAGCATTTT. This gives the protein CASTRILGGLQPQHF.

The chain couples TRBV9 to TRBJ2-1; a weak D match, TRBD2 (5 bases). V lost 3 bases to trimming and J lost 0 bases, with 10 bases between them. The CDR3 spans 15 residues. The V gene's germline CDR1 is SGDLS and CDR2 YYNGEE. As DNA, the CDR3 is TGTGCCAGCAGCGAACTAGTGAGCTCCTACAATGAGCAGTTCTTC. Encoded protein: CASSELVSSYNEQFF.

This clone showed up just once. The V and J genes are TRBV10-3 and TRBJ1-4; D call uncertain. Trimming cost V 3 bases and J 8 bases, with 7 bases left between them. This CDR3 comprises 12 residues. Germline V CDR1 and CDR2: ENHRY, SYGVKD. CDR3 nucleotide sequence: TGTGCCATCAGTGAAGGCGGAGAAAAACTGTTTTTT. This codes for CAISEGGEKLFF.

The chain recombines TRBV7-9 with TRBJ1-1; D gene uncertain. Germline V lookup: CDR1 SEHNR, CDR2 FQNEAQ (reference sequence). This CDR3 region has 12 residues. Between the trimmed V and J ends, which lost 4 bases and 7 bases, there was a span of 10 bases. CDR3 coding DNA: TGTGCCAGCAGCTGGGTTACACTTGAAGCTTTCTTT. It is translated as CASSWVTLEAFF.

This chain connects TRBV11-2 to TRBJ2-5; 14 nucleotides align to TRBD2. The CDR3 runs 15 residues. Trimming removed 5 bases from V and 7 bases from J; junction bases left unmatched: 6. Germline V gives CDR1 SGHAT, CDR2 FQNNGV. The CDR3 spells CASSPGLAGVATQYF. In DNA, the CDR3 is TGTGCCAGCAGCCCGGGACTAGCGGGAGTGGCGACCCAGTACTTC.